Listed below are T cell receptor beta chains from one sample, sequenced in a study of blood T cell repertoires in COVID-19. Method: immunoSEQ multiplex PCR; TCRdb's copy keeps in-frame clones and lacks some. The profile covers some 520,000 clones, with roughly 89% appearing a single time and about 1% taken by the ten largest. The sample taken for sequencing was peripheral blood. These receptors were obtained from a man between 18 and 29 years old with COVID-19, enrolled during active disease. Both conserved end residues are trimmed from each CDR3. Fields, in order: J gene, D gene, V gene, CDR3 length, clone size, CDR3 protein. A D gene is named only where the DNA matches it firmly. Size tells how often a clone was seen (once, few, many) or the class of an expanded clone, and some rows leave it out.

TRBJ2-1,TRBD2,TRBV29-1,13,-,SVEGSGGAWDEQF
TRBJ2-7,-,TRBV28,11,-,ASSIDRFYEQY
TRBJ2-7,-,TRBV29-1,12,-,SASWGRLSYEQY
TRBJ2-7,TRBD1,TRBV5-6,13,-,ASSLISQGAWEQY
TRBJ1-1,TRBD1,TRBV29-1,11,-,SVFRDRGRDAF
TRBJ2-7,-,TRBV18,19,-,ASSLLPRAPGGGSASYEQY
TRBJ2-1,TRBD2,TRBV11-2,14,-,ASSGSGTSGFDEQF
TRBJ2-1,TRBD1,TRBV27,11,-,ASSPPQGAEQF
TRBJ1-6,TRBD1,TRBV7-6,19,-,ASSYRVLGQGHSSYNSPLH
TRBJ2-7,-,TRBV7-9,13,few,ASSPRRGTSYEQY
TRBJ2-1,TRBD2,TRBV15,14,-,ATSRGPGGPLNEQF
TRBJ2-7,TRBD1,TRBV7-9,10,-,ASRTGGNEQY
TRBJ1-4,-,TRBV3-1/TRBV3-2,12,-,ASSAAWTNEKLF
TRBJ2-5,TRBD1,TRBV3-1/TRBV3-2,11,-,ASSRDREETQY
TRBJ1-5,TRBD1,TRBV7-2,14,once,ASSWGQGASNQPQH
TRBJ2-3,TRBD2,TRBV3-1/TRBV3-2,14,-,ASSDGELAGADTQY
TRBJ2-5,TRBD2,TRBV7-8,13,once,ASSLSGGVQETQY
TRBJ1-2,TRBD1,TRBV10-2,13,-,ASSDRGLVNYGYT
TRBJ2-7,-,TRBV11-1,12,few,ASSIGHGGIEQY
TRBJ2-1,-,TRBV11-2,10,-,ASSHLENEQF
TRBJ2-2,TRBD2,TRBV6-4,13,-,ASSSSGANTGELF
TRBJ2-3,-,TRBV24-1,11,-,ATSDLGRSRQY
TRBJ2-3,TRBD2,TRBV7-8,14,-,ASSLGRLAGPDTQY
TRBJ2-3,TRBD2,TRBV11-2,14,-,ASSLWSSGSTDTQY
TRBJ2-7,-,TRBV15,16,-,ATSRDRVRYGNSYEQY
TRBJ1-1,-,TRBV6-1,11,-,ASSEFGTPEAF
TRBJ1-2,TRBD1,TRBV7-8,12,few,ASSLLYRGNGYT
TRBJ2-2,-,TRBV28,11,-,ASSIPNTGELF
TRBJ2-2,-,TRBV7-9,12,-,ASSSVWNTGELF
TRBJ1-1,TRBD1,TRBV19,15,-,ASRKRRGTGVNTEAF
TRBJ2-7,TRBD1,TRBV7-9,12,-,ASSRQTGSDEQY
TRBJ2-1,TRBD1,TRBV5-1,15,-,ASSLEPTGQGSHEQF
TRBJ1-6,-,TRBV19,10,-,ASSEGDSPLH
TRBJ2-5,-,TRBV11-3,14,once,ASSRRWHTYQETQY
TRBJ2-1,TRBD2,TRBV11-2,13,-,ASSLAGGNYNEQF
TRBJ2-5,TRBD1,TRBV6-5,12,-,ASSPGQTQETQY
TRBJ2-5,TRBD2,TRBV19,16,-,ASSINRATSGRKETQY
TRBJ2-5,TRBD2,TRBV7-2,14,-,ASSLARGSSTETQY
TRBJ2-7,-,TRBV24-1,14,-,ATSDKAGVGTYEQY
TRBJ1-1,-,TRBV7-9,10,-,ASSLQNTEAF
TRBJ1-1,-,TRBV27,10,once,ASIGAGTEAF
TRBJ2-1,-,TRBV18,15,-,ASSPPSFTGLFDEQF
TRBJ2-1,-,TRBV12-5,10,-,ASGFAGNEQF
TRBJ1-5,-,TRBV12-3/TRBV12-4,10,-,ASSSPVGPQH
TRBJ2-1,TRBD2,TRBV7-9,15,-,ASSLGSGLAGVHEQF
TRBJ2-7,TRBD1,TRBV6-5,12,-,ASSNRDRDGEQY
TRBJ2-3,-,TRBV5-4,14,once,ASSLGSLLSTDTQY
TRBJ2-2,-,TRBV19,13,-,ASSLPGYSTGELF
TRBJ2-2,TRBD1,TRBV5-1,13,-,ASSHGTANTGELF
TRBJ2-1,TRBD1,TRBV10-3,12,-,AISETQGAYEQF
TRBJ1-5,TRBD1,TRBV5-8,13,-,ASRPVGQQNQPQH
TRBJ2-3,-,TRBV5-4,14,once,ASADRRETSTDTQY
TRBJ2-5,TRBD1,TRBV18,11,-,ASSNGGQGTQY
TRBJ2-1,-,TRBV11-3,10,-,ASSEQNNEQF
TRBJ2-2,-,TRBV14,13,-,ASSPVRGYTGELF
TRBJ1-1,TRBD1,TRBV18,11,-,ASSRGQDTEAF
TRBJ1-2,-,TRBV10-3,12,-,AISVSSGAAGYT